This T cell receptor beta chain is from a study of cytomegalovirus exposure and HLA in healthy donors. In the study overall: There were 350 to 450 genotyped donors. Of these, 81% fell in the genetic ancestry cluster associated with self-reported Caucasian donors. Study findings and constraints: Among the sequence variants, a highly shared cluster was likely an artifact of sequencing. In a later analysis, across HLA loci, associated TCR counts were highest for DRB1, lowest for HLA-C. Clonal expansion, a later analysis showed, was greater in HLA-associated TCR beta chains than in equally common others.

Amplification used 60 Vbeta primers and 13 Jbeta primers. The table came from immunoSEQ multiplex PCR; TCRdb's copy has only in-frame clones and leaves some out. The sample comprises some 180,000 clones, 70% to 80% of which are singletons, and roughly 13% rests with the top ten. Germline CDR1 SNHLY, CDR2 FYNNEI. The CDR3 has 14 residues. The V segment lost 3 bases and the J segment 0 bases; nucleotides outside the gene matches: 0. In regard to this clone: Antigen specificity is unknown.

Input material: PBMCs. The clonotype comes from a young woman in good health and CMV-seropositive. The chain uses TRBV2 and TRBJ2-5, with 8 bases identical to TRBD1. The CDR3 DNA follows: TGTGCCAGCAGTGAGGGACAGGACCAAGAGACCCAGTACTTC. This codes for CASSEGQDQETQYF. Full variable domain (outside the CDR3, taken from reference TRBV2 and TRBJ2-5): EPEVTQTPSHQVTQMGQEVILRCVPISNHLYFYWYRQILGQKVEFLVSFYNNEISEKSEIFDDQFSVERPDGSNFTLKIRSTKLEDSAMYFCASSEGQDQETQYFGPGTRLLVL.